These 2 T cell receptor beta chains were sequenced from one sample in a study of radiotherapy plus CTLA-4 blockade in lung cancer. Repertoires were generated with immunoSEQ multiplex PCR, while TCRdb's copy carries only in-frame clones and drops some. The data contain some 66,000 clones, over 75% of them singletons. The sample in question was peripheral blood, obtained from a patient treated with radiotherapy plus ipilimumab. These receptors came from a human donor with non-small cell lung cancer who had a partial response to radiotherapy plus ipilimumab.

The CDR3 protein is CASSEGAGMNTEAFF. The CDR3 nucleotides are TGCGCCAGCAGTGAGGGCGCGGGGATGAACACTGAAGCTTTCTTT. The chain uses TRBV10-1 and TRBJ1-1; D remains unclear. This CDR3 is built from 15 residues. V shed 2 bases and J shed 0 bases, with 10 bases lying between them. From germline, CDR1 is WNHNN and CDR2 SYGVQD (reference sequence).

The chain uses TRBV11-2 and TRBJ2-7; D uncertain. The CDR3 contains 14 residues. CDR1 SGHAT and CDR2 FQNNGV come from the germline V gene. The V and J ends lost 1 base and 3 bases respectively, with 10 bases between them. The CDR3 loop is CASSLGQISYEQYF. For the CDR3, the DNA is TGTGCCAGCAGCTTAGGGCAGATAAGCTACGAGCAGTACTTC.